The rows below give T cell receptor beta chains drawn from one sample of a study of T cell repertoires in cytomegalovirus infection. MiXCR, applied by TCRdb to the reads, yields one record per CDR3 protein. This sample carries hundreds of thousands of distinct CDR3 sequences, around a third of them seen once, and the ten largest clones take 15% to 20%. No antigen has been assigned to these receptors. Specimen: cultured PBMCs, collected from culture after CMV antigen stimulation. The source is a human donor in good health (CMV status not recorded). Some clones in this sample may be carry-over from other donors' samples. Both conserved end residues are part of each CDR3. D genes are given only for firm matches. The size field is filled for only some rows; it gives once, few, many or a size class.

few TRBJ2-7 TRBV7-2 TRBD1 TGTGCCAGCAGCCCCTGGACAGGTTCACACGAGCAGTACTTC CASSPWTGSHEQYF
few TRBJ1-2 TRBV6-2/TRBV6-3 TRBD1 TGTGCCAGCAGTGACGGGACAGGACCTTCGCGCACCTTC CASSDGTGPSRTF
- TRBJ2-6 TRBV3-1 - TGTGCCAGCAGCCAATCAGAATCTGGGGCCAACGTCCTGACTTTC CASSQSESGANVLTF
- TRBJ1-1 TRBV10-3 - TGTGCCATCAGTGAACGAACCGGAACCAAACTGAACACTGAAGCTTTCTTT CAISERTGTKLNTEAFF
- TRBJ2-3 TRBV7-7 - TGTGCCAGCAGCTTACTAGCGTTTAGCACAGATACGCAGTATTTT CASSLLAFSTDTQYF
- TRBJ2-7 TRBV7-9 - TGTGCCAGCAGCGCTTTCGGAAGCATGGGGGACTACGAGCAGTACTTC CASSAFGSMGDYEQYF
few TRBJ2-7 TRBV4-3 - TGCGCCAGCAGCCAAGAAAGGAGCTCCGAGCAGTACTTC CASSQERSSEQYF
- TRBJ1-4 TRBV2 - TGTGCCAGCAGAGGGGGGTTCCATGAAAAACTGTTTTTT CASRGGFHEKLFF
- TRBJ2-3 TRBV19 TRBD2 TGTGCCAGTAGCACCACCCTAATAGCGGGAGATACGCAGTATTTT CASSTTLIAGDTQYF
- TRBJ2-3 TRBV20-1 - TGCAGTGCTAGAAGGGCAGCTAGCACAGATACGCAGTATTTT CSARRAASTDTQYF
few TRBJ1-1 TRBV28 TRBD1 TGTGCCAGCAGTTTGCCCCTAGGGACAGGGGGCACTGAAGCTTTCTTT CASSLPLGTGGTEAFF
- TRBJ2-7 TRBV10-3 - TGTGCCATCAGTGAGGGCCACGAGCAGTACTTC CAISEGHEQYF
- TRBJ2-7 TRBV7-9 TRBD2 TGTGCCAGCAGCTTATACAGCGGGGGCCGCTACGAGCAGTACTTC CASSLYSGGRYEQYF
- TRBJ2-1 TRBV19 TRBD1 TGTGCCAGTACCTCGGACAGGAGCTCCTACAATGAGCAGTTCTTC CASTSDRSSYNEQFF
- TRBJ2-1 TRBV7-2 - TGTGCCAGCAGCCCTATAGGCATATACAATGAGCAGTTCTTC CASSPIGIYNEQFF
few TRBJ2-3 TRBV12-3/TRBV12-4 TRBD2 TGTGCCAGCGGAAAGACTAGCTCCCTACCTACGCAGTATTTT CASGKTSSLPTQYF
few TRBJ2-5 TRBV5-6 TRBD2 TGTGCCAGCAGCTCGGCGGGGGGTCGAGAGACCCAGTACTTC CASSSAGGRETQYF
- TRBJ2-6 TRBV20-1 TRBD2 TGCAGTGCTAGTCGGGGGGGCTCTGGGGCCAACGTCCTGACTTTC CSASRGGSGANVLTF